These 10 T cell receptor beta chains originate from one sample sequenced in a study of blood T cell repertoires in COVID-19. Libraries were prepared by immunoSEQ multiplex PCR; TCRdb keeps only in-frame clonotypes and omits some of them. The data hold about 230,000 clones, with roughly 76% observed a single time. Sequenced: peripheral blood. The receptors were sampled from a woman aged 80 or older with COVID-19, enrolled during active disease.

CDR3: CASSLPSGLAGKNTGELFF. The CDR3 DNA reads TGTGCCAGCAGCTTACCCTCAGGACTAGCGGGAAAGAACACCGGGGAGCTGTTTTTT. The chain uses TRBV7-8 and TRBJ2-2; 12 bases line up with TRBD2. The ends lost 2 bases at V and 1 base at J; junction bases unmatched: 8. The CDR3 loop spans 19 amino acids. CDR1 is SGHVS, CDR2 FQNEAQ, per germline.

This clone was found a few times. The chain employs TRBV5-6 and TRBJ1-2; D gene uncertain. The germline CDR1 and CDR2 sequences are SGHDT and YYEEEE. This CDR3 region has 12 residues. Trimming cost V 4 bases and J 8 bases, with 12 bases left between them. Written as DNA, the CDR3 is TGTGCCAGCAGCATACTGCCCAACGGCTACACCTTC. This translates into CASSILPNGYTF.

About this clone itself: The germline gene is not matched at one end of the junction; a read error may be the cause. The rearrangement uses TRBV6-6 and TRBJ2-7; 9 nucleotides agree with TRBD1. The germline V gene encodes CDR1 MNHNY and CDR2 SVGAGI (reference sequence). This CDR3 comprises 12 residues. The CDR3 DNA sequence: TGTGCCAGCAGTTACGGGACAGGGAGTGGGCACTTC. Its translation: CASSYGTGSGHF.

The DNA of the CDR3 is TGTGCCAGCATGGGGGGTTTCCCGAACGAGCAGTACTTC. Its protein product is CASMGGFPNEQYF. The V and J genes are TRBV28 and TRBJ2-7, with a weak D call TRBD2 (6 bases). The V gene's germline CDR1 is MDHEN and CDR2 SYDVKM. The CDR3 consists of 13 residues. V lost 7 bases, J lost 5 bases, and 15 bases lay in between.

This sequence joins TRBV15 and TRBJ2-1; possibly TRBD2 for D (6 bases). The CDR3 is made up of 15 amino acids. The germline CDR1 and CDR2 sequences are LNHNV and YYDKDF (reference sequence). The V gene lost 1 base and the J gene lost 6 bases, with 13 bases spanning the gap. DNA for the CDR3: TGTGCCACCAGCAGAGTGGAGGGCCTCCTCAATGAGCAGTTCTTC. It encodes CATSRVEGLLNEQFF.

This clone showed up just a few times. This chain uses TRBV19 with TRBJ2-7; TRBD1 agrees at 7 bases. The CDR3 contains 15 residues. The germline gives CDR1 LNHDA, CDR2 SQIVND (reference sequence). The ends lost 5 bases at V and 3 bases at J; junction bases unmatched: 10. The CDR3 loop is CASSADVRDSYEQYF. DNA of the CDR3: TGTGCCAGTAGTGCAGACGTTCGGGACAGCTACGAGCAGTACTTC.

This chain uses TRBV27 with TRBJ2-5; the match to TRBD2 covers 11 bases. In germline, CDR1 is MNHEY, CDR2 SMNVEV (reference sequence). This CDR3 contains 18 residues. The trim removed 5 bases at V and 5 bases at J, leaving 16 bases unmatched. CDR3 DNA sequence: TGTGCCAGCAGTCACAACCCCCTGGTAGCGGGAGGGTGGGAGACCCAGTACTTC. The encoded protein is CASSHNPLVAGGWETQYF.

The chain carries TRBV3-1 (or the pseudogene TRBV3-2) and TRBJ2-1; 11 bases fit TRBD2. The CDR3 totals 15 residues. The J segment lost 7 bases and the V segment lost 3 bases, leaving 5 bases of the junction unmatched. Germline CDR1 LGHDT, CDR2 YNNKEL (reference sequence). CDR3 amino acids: CASSHSGGAGNEQFF. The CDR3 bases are TGTGCCAGCAGCCATAGCGGGGGGGCCGGGAATGAGCAGTTCTTC.

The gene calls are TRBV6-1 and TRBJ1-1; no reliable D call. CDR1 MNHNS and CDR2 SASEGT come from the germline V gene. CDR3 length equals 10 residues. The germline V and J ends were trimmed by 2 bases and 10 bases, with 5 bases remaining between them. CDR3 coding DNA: TGTGCCAGCAGTGAACGGGGAGCTTTCTTT. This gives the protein CASSERGAFF.

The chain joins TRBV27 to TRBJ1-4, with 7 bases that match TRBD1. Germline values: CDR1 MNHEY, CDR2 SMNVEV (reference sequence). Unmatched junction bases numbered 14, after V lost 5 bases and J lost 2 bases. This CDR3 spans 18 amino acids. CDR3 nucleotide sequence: TGTGCCAGCAGTCCGGGGGGGGACAGTGGGTTGACTAATGAAAAACTGTTTTTT. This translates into CASSPGGDSGLTNEKLFF. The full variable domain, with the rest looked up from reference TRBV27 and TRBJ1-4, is EAQVTQNPRYLITVTGKKLTVTCSQNMNHEYMSWYRQDPGLGLRQIYYSMNVEVTDKGDVPEGYKVSRKEKRNFPLILESPSPNQTSLYFCASSPGGDSGLTNEKLFFGSGTQLSVL.